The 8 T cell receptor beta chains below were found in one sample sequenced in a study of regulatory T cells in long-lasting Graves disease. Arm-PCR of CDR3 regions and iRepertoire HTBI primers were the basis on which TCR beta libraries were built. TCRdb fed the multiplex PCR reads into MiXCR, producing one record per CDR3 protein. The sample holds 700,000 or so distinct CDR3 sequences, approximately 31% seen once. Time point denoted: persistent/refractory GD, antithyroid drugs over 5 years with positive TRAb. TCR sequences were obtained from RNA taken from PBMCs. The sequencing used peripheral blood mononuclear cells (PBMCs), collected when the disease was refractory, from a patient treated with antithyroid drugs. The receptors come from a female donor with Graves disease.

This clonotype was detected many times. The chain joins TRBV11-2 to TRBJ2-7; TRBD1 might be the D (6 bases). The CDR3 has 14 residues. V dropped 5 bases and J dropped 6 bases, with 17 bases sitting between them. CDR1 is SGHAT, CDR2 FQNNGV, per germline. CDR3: CASSPRVGRGEQYF. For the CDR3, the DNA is TGTGCCAGCAGCCCACGGGTGGGCAGGGGCGAGCAGTACTTC.

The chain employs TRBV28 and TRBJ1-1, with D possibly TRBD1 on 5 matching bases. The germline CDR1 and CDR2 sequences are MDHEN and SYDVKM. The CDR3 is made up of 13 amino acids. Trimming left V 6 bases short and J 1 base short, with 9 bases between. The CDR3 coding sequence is TGTGCCAGCAGCCATGACAGGAACACTGAAGCTTTCTTT. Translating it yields CASSHDRNTEAFF.

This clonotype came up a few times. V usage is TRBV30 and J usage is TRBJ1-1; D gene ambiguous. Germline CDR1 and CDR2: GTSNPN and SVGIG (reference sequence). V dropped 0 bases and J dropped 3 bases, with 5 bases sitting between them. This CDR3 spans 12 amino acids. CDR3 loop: CAWSVWDTEAFF. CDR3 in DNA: TGTGCCTGGAGTGTATGGGACACTGAAGCTTTCTTT. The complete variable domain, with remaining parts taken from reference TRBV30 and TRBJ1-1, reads SQTIHQWPATLVQPVGSPLSLECTVEGTSNPNLYWYRQAAGRGLQLLFYSVGIGQISSEVPQNLSASRPQDRQFILSSKKLLLSDSGFYLCAWSVWDTEAFFGQGTRLTVV.

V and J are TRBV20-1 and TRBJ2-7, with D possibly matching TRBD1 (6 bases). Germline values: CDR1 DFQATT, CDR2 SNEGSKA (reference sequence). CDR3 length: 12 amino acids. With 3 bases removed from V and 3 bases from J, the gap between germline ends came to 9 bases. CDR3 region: CSASLDSYEQYF. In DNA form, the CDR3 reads TGCAGTGCTAGTCTGGACAGCTACGAGCAGTACTTC.

CDR3 sequence: CASSVGTSEAFF. Written as DNA, the CDR3 is TGTGCCAGCAGCGTGGGGACATCTGAAGCTTTCTTT. This chain connects TRBV9 to TRBJ1-1; a possible D gene is TRBD1 (6 bases). V was cut by 2 bases and J by 6 bases, with 8 bases left in between. The CDR3 runs to 12 residues. Germline loops: CDR1 SGDLS, CDR2 YYNGEE.

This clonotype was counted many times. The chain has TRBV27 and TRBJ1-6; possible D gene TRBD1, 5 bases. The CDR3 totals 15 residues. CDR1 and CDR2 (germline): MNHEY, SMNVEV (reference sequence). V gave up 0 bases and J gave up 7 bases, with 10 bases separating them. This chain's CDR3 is CASSLSWRGNSPLHF. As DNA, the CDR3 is TGTGCCAGCAGTTTATCTTGGAGGGGCAATTCACCCCTCCACTTT.

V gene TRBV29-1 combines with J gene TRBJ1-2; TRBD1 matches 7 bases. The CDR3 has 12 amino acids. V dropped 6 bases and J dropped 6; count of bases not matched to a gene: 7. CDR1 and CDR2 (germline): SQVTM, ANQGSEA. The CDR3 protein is CSVTGESNGYTF. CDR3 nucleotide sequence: TGCAGCGTCACAGGGGAAAGCAATGGCTACACCTTC.

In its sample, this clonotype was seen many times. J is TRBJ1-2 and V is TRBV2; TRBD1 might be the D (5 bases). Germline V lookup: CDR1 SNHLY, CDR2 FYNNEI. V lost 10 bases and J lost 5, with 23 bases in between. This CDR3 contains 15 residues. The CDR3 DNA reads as TGTGCCAAGACTCACGGGGGGGGAGAATCTTATGGCTACACCTTC. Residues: CAKTHGGGESYGYTF.